The 29 T cell receptor beta chains presented below share a single source sample, sequenced in a study of B cell selection in AIRE deficiency. Conventional CD4 T cells were sorted as CD4+CD127+ cells. The table came from immunoSEQ multiplex PCR; TCRdb's copy has only in-frame clones and leaves some out. The sample lists 20,000 to 25,000 clones, 95% to 98% occurring once. The sequenced sample was conventional CD4+ T cells sorted from PBMCs. The receptors were sampled from a human donor with AIRE deficiency.

The CDR3 protein is CASSRTGGANGYTF. Here the CDR3 DNA reads TGTGCCAGCAGTCGCACTGGGGGGGCAAATGGCTACACCTTC. V is TRBV25-1 and J is TRBJ1-2, with D possibly being TRBD1 (6 bases). Trimming took off 5 bases at V and 6 bases at J, with 16 bases between the two ends. The CDR3 covers 14 residues. Per germline, CDR1 MGHDK and CDR2 SYGVNS.

The gene calls are TRBV30 and TRBJ1-2; a weak D match, TRBD1 (5 bases). The CDR3 has 13 residues. Germline values: CDR1 GTSNPN, CDR2 SVGIG (reference sequence). Trimming removed 3 bases from V and 10 bases from J, with 18 bases in between. The CDR3: CAWSRLVRDYYTF. In nucleotides, the CDR3 is TGTGCCTGGAGCAGACTGGTTAGGGACTACTACACCTTC.

The chain employs TRBV30 and TRBJ1-1, with 11 positions matching TRBD1. The CDR3 spans 15 residues. V dropped 3 bases and J dropped 1; count of bases not matched to a gene: 4. CDR1 is GTSNPN and CDR2 is SVGIG in the germline V gene (reference sequence). The CDR3 DNA reads TGTGCCTGGAGCCCGGACAGGGGGCAGAACACTGAAGCTTTCTTT. Its translation is CAWSPDRGQNTEAFF.

This chain uses TRBV6-5 with TRBJ1-4; 7 bases are a match to TRBD1. The CDR3 totals 15 residues. V trimming: 6 bases; J trimming: 3 bases; junction bases outside the gene matches: 7. In germline, CDR1 is MNHEY, CDR2 SVGAGI. CDR3 sequence (DNA): TGTGCCAGCAGCCACACAGGGGCTGCTAATGAAAAACTGTTTTTT. Translation gives CASSHTGAANEKLFF.

The chain uses TRBV28 and TRBJ2-2; tentative D call: TRBD2 (6 bases). The length of the CDR3 is 16 residues. V lost 7 bases to trimming and J lost 7 bases, with 22 bases between them. Germline assignment: CDR1 MDHEN and CDR2 SYDVKM. CDR3 sequence reads: CASNLPIGGGYGELFF. As DNA, the CDR3 is TGTGCCAGCAACCTCCCCATAGGAGGAGGGTACGGGGAGCTGTTTTTT.

The CDR3 coding sequence is TGTGCCTGGAGTGTTCAGGGGCCCTCCTCCTACGAGCAGTACTTC. Encoded protein: CAWSVQGPSSYEQYF. The chain carries TRBV30 and TRBJ2-7, with a possible D match to TRBD1 (6 bases). CDR3 length: 15 amino acids. Trimming cost V 0 bases and J 0 bases, with 12 bases left between them. CDR1 and CDR2 from the germline V gene are GTSNPN and SVGIG (reference sequence).

This chain uses TRBV29-1 with TRBJ2-7, with D hard to call. V shed 5 bases and J shed 4 bases, with 15 bases lying between them. The CDR3 has 13 residues. The germline V gene has CDR1 SQVTM and CDR2 ANQGSEA. The chain's CDR3 is CSVSVGRGYEQYF. The CDR3 nucleotides read TGCAGCGTTTCAGTCGGGCGTGGGTACGAGCAGTACTTC.

The chain employs TRBV7-9 and TRBJ1-2; no clear D gene. The CDR3 extends over 13 amino acids. Per germline, CDR1 SEHNR and CDR2 FQNEAQ (reference sequence). V was cut by 1 base and J by 8 bases, with 11 bases left in between. CDR3 coding DNA: TGTGCCAGCAGCTTAGGTTCTAAGGGAGGCTACACCTTC. The encoded protein is CASSLGSKGGYTF. Full variable domain (remainder filled in from reference TRBV7-9 and TRBJ1-2): DTGVSQNPRHKITKRGQNVTFRCDPISEHNRLYWYRQTLGQGPEFLTYFQNEAQLEKSRLLSDRFSAERPKGSFSTLEIQRTEQGDSAMYLCASSLGSKGGYTFGSGTRLTVV.

The J gene is TRBJ1-4, the V gene TRBV5-1; TRBD1 might be the D (5 bases). With 5 bases removed from V and 7 bases from J, the gap between germline ends came to 15 bases. The germline V gene encodes CDR1 SGHRS and CDR2 YFSETQ. This CDR3 is built from 14 residues. As DNA, the CDR3 is TGCGCCAGCAGTTGGGGCCCCGAGGGTGAAAAACTGTTTTTT. Translation gives CASSWGPEGEKLFF.

The chain recombines TRBV7-2 with TRBJ2-5; D remains ambiguous. The CDR3 is made up of 13 amino acids. Trimming cost V 3 bases and J 4 bases, with 9 bases left between them. Germline assignment: CDR1 SGHTA and CDR2 FQGNSA. The CDR3 nucleotides read TGTGCCAGCAGCTTTCTTAGTCGAGAGACCCAGTACTTC. Its protein is CASSFLSRETQYF.

The rearrangement links TRBV11-3 to TRBJ2-1, with a possible D match to TRBD1 (8 bases). The CDR3 runs to 15 residues. Between the trimmed V and J ends, which lost 1 base and 8 bases, there was a span of 15 bases. Germline assignment: CDR1 SGHNT and CDR2 YENEEA. CDR3 nucleotides: TGTGCCAGCAGCTTAGGGCCACAGGGGGGGTATGAGCAGTTCTTC. Translated: CASSLGPQGGYEQFF.

The sample holds one count of this clone. The chain carries TRBV9 and TRBJ2-7, with 11 bases lining up with TRBD2. CDR3 size: 15 residues. With V trimmed by 4 bases and J by 2 bases, 5 bases remained unmatched. Germline V gives CDR1 SGDLS, CDR2 YYNGEE. CDR3 bases: TGTGCCAGCAGCCAAACTAGCGGGAGCCCCTACGAGCAGTACTTC. Translation: CASSQTSGSPYEQYF.

This chain uses TRBV5-4 with TRBJ2-7; unclear D gene. Per the germline V gene, CDR1 is SGHNT and CDR2 is YYREEE (reference sequence). There are 13 residues in the CDR3. Deletions cut 4 bases from V and 3 bases from J, with 11 bases between. CDR3 in DNA: TGTGCCAGCAGCACCGGGTCATTCTACGAGCAGTACTTC. This encodes CASSTGSFYEQYF.

The V call is TRBV7-2, the J call TRBJ1-6; 8 nucleotides align to TRBD1. Per germline, CDR1 SGHTA and CDR2 FQGNSA. The CDR3 length is 15 residues. V dropped 5 bases and J dropped 5; count of bases not matched to a gene: 5. The CDR3 is CASSAGTGHNSPLHF. The CDR3 DNA follows: TGTGCCAGCAGCGCAGGGACAGGTCATAATTCACCCCTCCACTTT.

This chain joins TRBV12-2 and TRBJ2-1; whether TRBD2, the table's D call, matches the DNA was not checked. TRBV12-2 constitutes a pseudogene. This CDR3 is built from 16 residues. Here the CDR3 DNA reads TGTGCAAGTCGTTGGGGGAGGCTAGCGGCGTACAATGAGCAGTTCTTC. As protein: CASRWGRLAAYNEQFF.

The sample holds one count of this clone. The V call is TRBV11-2, the J call TRBJ1-1; D unresolved. The germline V and J ends were trimmed by 1 base and 5 bases, with 11 bases remaining between them. This CDR3 has 14 residues. Germline-derived CDR1 and CDR2 are SGHAT and FQNNGV. The CDR3 coding sequence is TGTGCCAGCAGCTTAGTAACCGGAGGAACTGAAGCTTTCTTT. Protein: CASSLVTGGTEAFF.

This chain links TRBV10-3 with TRBJ2-7; TRBD2 matches 11 bases. This CDR3 is built from 14 residues. CDR1 is ENHRY, CDR2 SYGVKD, per germline. CDR3: CASTGTSGSYEQYF. Here the CDR3 DNA reads TGTGCTAGTACCGGGACTAGCGGTTCCTACGAGCAGTACTTC.

The V call is TRBV14, the J call TRBJ2-1, with 7 bases matching TRBD2. The length of the CDR3 is 16 residues. The germline V gene encodes CDR1 SGHDN and CDR2 FVKESK. V gave up 1 base and J gave up 4 bases; unmatched junction bases: 7. Here the CDR3 DNA reads TGTGCCAGCAGCCAAGTTGGCCTAGCGGATTACAATGAGCAGTTCTTC. It encodes CASSQVGLADYNEQFF.

The chain employs TRBV9 and TRBJ1-1; TRBD1 agrees at 7 bases. V gave up 4 bases and J gave up 3 bases; unmatched junction bases: 6. This CDR3 has 14 residues. Per the germline V gene, CDR1 is SGDLS and CDR2 is YYNGEE. The CDR3 protein is CASSPGGQDTEAFF. CDR3 bases: TGTGCCAGCAGCCCAGGGGGTCAGGACACTGAAGCTTTCTTT.

The chain carries TRBV19 and TRBJ1-2, with D hard to call. The V end lost 2 bases, the J end lost 7 bases, and 23 bases lay between the germline ends. Germline CDR1 is LNHDA and CDR2 is SQIVND (reference sequence). The CDR3 sequence is 17 residues long. DNA of the CDR3: TGTGCCAGTAGTATAATCGGTTTAGCCCGGGGTAAAGTTGGCTACACCTTC. Translating it yields CASSIIGLARGKVGYTF.

The chain is built from TRBV4-1 and TRBJ2-7; TRBD1 matches 10 bases. With V trimmed by 3 bases and J by 3 bases, 8 bases remained unmatched. The CDR3 has 16 amino acids. Looked up from germline, CDR1 is MGHRA and CDR2 is YSYEKL. The CDR3 bases are TGCGCCAGCAGCCATGATCCCGGGACAGGGGTCTACGAGCAGTACTTC. Protein: CASSHDPGTGVYEQYF.

The chain couples TRBV7-3 to TRBJ2-7; D gene ambiguous. The germline CDR1 and CDR2 sequences are SGHTA and FQGTGA. V was pared by 0 bases and J by 6 bases, with 12 bases between. The CDR3 runs 14 residues. CDR3 region: CASSLTGVPGEQYF. DNA of the CDR3: TGTGCCAGCAGCTTAACTGGGGTTCCTGGCGAGCAGTACTTC.

The chain links TRBV6-5 to TRBJ2-7; D possibly corresponds to TRBD2 (6 bases). The CDR3 sequence is 16 residues long. Trimming removed 0 bases from V and 3 bases from J, with 15 bases in between. Germline CDR1 MNHEY, CDR2 SVGAGI. The CDR3 DNA is TGTGCCAGCAGTTACTCGGGTATAGTGGGGGGCTACGAGCAGTACTTC. The encoded protein is CASSYSGIVGGYEQYF.

This chain links TRBV9 with TRBJ2-3, with D possibly TRBD2 on 6 matching bases. Trimming pared 2 bases from V and 3 bases from J, leaving 13 bases between. The CDR3 sequence is 15 residues long. Germline assignment: CDR1 SGDLS and CDR2 YYNGEE. CDR3 bases: TGTGCCAGCAGCGTTTCCCTCGGGACTACAGATACGCAGTATTTT. It yields the protein CASSVSLGTTDTQYF. The whole variable domain, filled in from reference TRBV9 and TRBJ2-3, reads DSGVTQTPKHLITATGQRVTLRCSPRSGDLSVYWYQQSLDQGLQFLIQYYNGEERAKGNILERFSAQQFPDLHSELNLSSLELGDSALYFCASSVSLGTTDTQYFGPGTRLTVL.

This clone was picked up one time. J is TRBJ2-2 and V is TRBV4-2; 9 bases are shared with TRBD2. V shed 2 bases and J 5 bases; nucleotides not matched to a gene: 15. CDR1 LGHNA and CDR2 YNFKEQ come from the germline V gene. CDR3 length: 19 residues. Written as DNA, the CDR3 is TGTGCCAGCAGCCAACTGACCACAGGGCTAGCGGGACCAACCGGGGAGCTGTTTTTT. This sequence encodes CASSQLTTGLAGPTGELFF.

This rearrangement joins TRBV29-1 to TRBJ1-3; possibly TRBD1 for D (6 bases). Trimming removed 4 bases at V and 0 bases at J, with 10 bases between. CDR1 SQVTM and CDR2 ANQGSEA come from the germline V gene. The CDR3 contains 14 residues. The CDR3 is CSVVDRNSGNTIYF. Written as DNA, the CDR3 is TGCAGCGTTGTAGACAGGAACTCTGGAAACACCATATATTTT.

This clone was seen only once. The J gene is TRBJ2-3, the V gene TRBV7-3; TRBD2 matches 7 bases. This CDR3 comprises 16 residues. V gave up 4 bases and J gave up 2 bases; unmatched junction bases: 9. Germline V gene sequence: CDR1 SGHTA, CDR2 FQGTGA. In nucleotides, the CDR3 is TGTGCCAGCAGCTCCCGTGGGGAGGGGTCCACAGATACGCAGTATTTT. Encoded protein: CASSSRGEGSTDTQYF.

The gene calls are TRBV6-5 and TRBJ2-7, with D perhaps TRBD1 or TRBD2 (5 bases each). Germline V gene data show CDR1 as MNHEY and CDR2 as SVGAGI. The CDR3 consists of 14 residues. Trimming stripped 6 bases from V and 0 bases from J, with 12 bases between. CDR3 amino acids: CASRPTDYSYEQYF. As DNA, the CDR3 is TGTGCCAGCAGACCGACAGACTACTCCTACGAGCAGTACTTC.

The chain couples TRBV7-3 to TRBJ2-2; D remains ambiguous. Looked up from germline, CDR1 is SGHTA and CDR2 is FQGTGA. CDR3 length: 15 residues. Trimming shortened V by 2 bases and J by 0 bases, and 7 bases separated the two germline ends. The CDR3 protein is CASSLAGPNTGELFF. In DNA, the CDR3 is TGTGCCAGCAGCTTAGCAGGACCGAACACCGGGGAGCTGTTTTTT.